This T cell receptor beta chain was recovered during a study of shared clonotypes between healthy human individuals. The repertoire was sequenced with immunoSEQ multiplex PCR; TCRdb's copy has only in-frame clones and lacks some. The profile shows around 1.9 million clones, more than 85% of them singletons. CDR1 and CDR2 (germline): SNHLY, FYNNEI. This CDR3 is built from 16 residues. The V segment lost 4 bases and the J segment 9 bases; nucleotides outside the gene matches: 12. In the naive CD8 group, cells lacked CD45RO and were positively selected for CCR7, so terminally differentiated effector memory CD45RA+ cells were left out.

The chain links TRBV2 to TRBJ2-1; 10 bases are shared with TRBD1. This sequence originates from a man aged 18 to 29 in good health. Some clones in this sample may be carry-over from other donors' samples. The sequenced sample was naive CD8+ T cells from PBMCs. This CDR3 is CASSGNDRGRAAEQFF. Here the CDR3 DNA reads TGTGCCAGCAGTGGGAACGACAGGGGGCGGGCCGCTGAGCAGTTCTTC.